These 16 T cell receptor beta chains came from one sample sequenced in a study of shared clonotypes between healthy human individuals. Profiling relied on immunoSEQ multiplex PCR, and the TCRdb table lists in-frame clones only, not all of them. The table has 450,000 to 650,000 clones, just over 75% seen once; the top ten hold about 12%. The specimen sequenced was PBMCs. The receptors shown here come from a woman between 40 and 50 years old in good health. Some clones in this sample may be carry-over from other donors' samples.

For the CDR3, the DNA is TGTGCCAGCAGCTCATCTAGCAGCGTTTACAATGAGCAGTTCTTC. Translation gives CASSSSSSVYNEQFF. This chain connects TRBV7-3 to TRBJ2-1; TRBD2 might be the D (5 bases). V shed 4 bases and J shed 4 bases, with 14 bases lying between them. CDR3 length: 15 amino acids. CDR1 is SGHTA and CDR2 is FQGTGA in the germline V gene. The full variable domain, completed using reference TRBV7-3 and TRBJ2-1, is GAGVSQTPSNKVTEKGKYVELRCDPISGHTALYWYRQSLGQGPEFLIYFQGTGAADDSGLPNDRFFAVRPEGSVSTLKIQRTERGDSAVYLCASSSSSSVYNEQFFGPGTRLTVL.

J is TRBJ2-1 and V is TRBV15, with 7 bases identical to TRBD2. This CDR3 contains 17 residues. Germline trimming cut 0 bases from V and 1 base from J; bases unmatched to any gene: 6. Per the germline V gene, CDR1 is LNHNV and CDR2 is YYDKDF (reference sequence). The CDR3, as DNA: TGTGCCACCAGCAGAGATCTAGCTAGCGGATCCTACAATGAGCAGTTCTTC. Translated: CATSRDLASGSYNEQFF.

This chain links TRBV15 with TRBJ1-4, with D maybe TRBD1 (5 bases). The V gene's germline CDR1 is LNHNV and CDR2 YYDKDF (reference sequence). Between the trimmed V and J ends, which lost 0 bases and 7 bases, there was a span of 9 bases. CDR3 length: 14 residues. CDR3 bases: TGTGCCACCAGCAGAGACAGGGAAGTTGAAAAACTGTTTTTT. It codes for CATSRDREVEKLFF.

The table lists this clone with a count of one. The chain links TRBV5-4 to TRBJ2-6; tentatively, D is TRBD2 (5 bases). V lost 0 bases and J 1 base, leaving 5 bases between the germline ends. The germline gives CDR1 SGHNT, CDR2 YYREEE (reference sequence). The CDR3 extends over 15 amino acids. CDR3 in DNA: TGTGCCAGCAGCTTGGGGAGGTCTGGGGCCAACGTCCTGACTTTC. Its translation is CASSLGRSGANVLTF.

The V and J genes are TRBV10-3 and TRBJ2-1; the D gene is possibly TRBD2 (5 bases). CDR1 and CDR2 (germline): ENHRY, SYGVKD. V dropped 3 bases and J dropped 8 bases, with 14 bases sitting between them. The CDR3 runs 14 residues. CDR3 in DNA: TGTGCCATCAGTGACTCCACTAGTTTCTATGAGCAGTTCTTC. It specifies CAISDSTSFYEQFF.

Worth noting for this clone: This may be a read error, as it is one base from a much larger clone. This sequence joins TRBV11-3 and TRBJ2-3, with D unclear. This CDR3 contains 12 residues. Trimming took 3 bases from V and 1 from J, leaving 2 bases between them. CDR1 and CDR2 (germline): SGHNT, YENEEA. This CDR3 reads CASSLGTDTQYF. CDR3 nucleotides: TGTGCCAGCAGCTTGGGCACAGATACGCAGTATTTT.

This clone occurred once. V and J are TRBV6-6 and TRBJ2-3, with TRBD2 matching 10 bases. Germline values: CDR1 MNHNY, CDR2 SVGAGI (reference sequence). CDR3 size: 16 residues. The trim removed 4 bases at V and 4 bases at J, leaving 8 bases unmatched. DNA for the CDR3: TGTGCCAGCAGTTCCCATCTAGCGGGAGACGCAGATACGCAGTATTTT. Protein: CASSSHLAGDADTQYF.

The chain carries TRBV10-3 and TRBJ2-2, with TRBD2 matching over 14 bases. The CDR3 contains 17 residues. Germline CDR1 and CDR2: ENHRY and SYGVKD. V was pared by 6 bases and J by 0 bases, with 3 bases of the junction left unmatched. The CDR3 sequence: CAISPTSGRANTGELFF. In DNA, the CDR3 is TGTGCCATCAGCCCGACTAGCGGGAGGGCGAACACCGGGGAGCTGTTTTTT.

V gene TRBV7-8 combines with J gene TRBJ2-2; TRBD2 matches at 8 bases. The V gene's germline CDR1 is SGHVS and CDR2 FQNEAQ. J gave up 7 bases and V 5 bases, and 12 bases lay outside the gene matches. The CDR3 consists of 16 residues. The CDR3 loop is CASSVMSGRSIGELFF. The CDR3 bases are TGTGCCAGCAGCGTCATGAGCGGGAGATCTATCGGGGAGCTGTTTTTT.

The sample holds many counts of this clone. V gene TRBV9 combines with J gene TRBJ2-7; 9 bases align to TRBD2. Per germline, CDR1 SGDLS and CDR2 YYNGEE. Trimming took 0 bases from V and 3 from J; bases not matched to a gene: 4. This CDR3 region has 15 residues. The CDR3 coding sequence is TGTGCCAGCAGCGTAGATCCTAGCGGGAACTACGAGCAGTACTTC. It is translated as CASSVDPSGNYEQYF.

This rearrangement joins TRBV18 to TRBJ1-5, with 7 positions matching TRBD1. Per germline, CDR1 KGHSH and CDR2 LQKENI. The trim removed 0 bases at V and 4 bases at J, leaving 6 bases unmatched. The CDR3 extends over 16 amino acids. CDR3 DNA sequence: TGTGCCAGCTCACCACCCGGGCAGGGGGAAAATCAGCCCCAGCATTTT. It yields the protein CASSPPGQGENQPQHF.

The V call is TRBV6-5, the J call TRBJ2-7; 8 bases line up with TRBD1. Germline V gene data show CDR1 as MNHEY and CDR2 as SVGAGI. V was clipped by 6 bases and J by 1 base; unmatched bases: 5. The CDR3 covers 14 residues. The CDR3 DNA reads as TGTGCCAGCAGACGGGACAGGCTGTCCTACGAGCAGTACTTC. This gives the protein CASRRDRLSYEQYF.

This clone was detected many times. The CDR3 loop is CSVDTRGGSTEAFF. The CDR3, as DNA: TGCAGCGTTGACACCAGGGGTGGAAGCACTGAAGCTTTCTTT. The gene calls are TRBV29-1 and TRBJ1-1; perhaps TRBD1 as D (6 bases). The CDR3 has 14 amino acids. Trimming took off 3 bases at V and 4 bases at J, with 15 bases between the two ends. CDR1 and CDR2 (germline): SQVTM, ANQGSEA.

V usage is TRBV5-5 and J usage is TRBJ2-5; tentatively, D is TRBD2 (6 bases). Trimming took off 4 bases at V and 5 bases at J, with 12 bases between the two ends. The CDR3 runs to 13 residues. The germline V gene encodes CDR1 SGHKS and CDR2 YYEKEE (reference sequence). CDR3 residues: CASSPRGWETQYF. The CDR3 DNA sequence: TGTGCCAGCAGCCCCCGGGGGTGGGAGACCCAGTACTTC.

Concerning this clone itself: The same CDR3 also results from other DNA sequences found in this sample. The chain uses TRBV6-6 and TRBJ2-6; D gene uncertain. V was trimmed by 4 bases and J by 4 bases, leaving 8 bases between them. This CDR3 is built from 14 residues. Germline CDR1 MNHNY, CDR2 SVGAGI (reference sequence). The chain's CDR3 is CASSSFIGANVLTF. The CDR3 DNA is TGTGCCAGCAGTTCGTTTATCGGGGCCAACGTCCTGACTTTC.

The chain combines TRBV27 with TRBJ2-5; 11 nucleotides match TRBD2. CDR1 is MNHEY, CDR2 SMNVEV, per germline (reference sequence). V was clipped by 5 bases and J by 2 bases; unmatched bases: 7. The CDR3 spans 16 residues. In DNA, the CDR3 is TGTGCCAGCAGTCCAGGACTAGCGGGCCGACAAGAGACCCAGTACTTC. It encodes CASSPGLAGRQETQYF.